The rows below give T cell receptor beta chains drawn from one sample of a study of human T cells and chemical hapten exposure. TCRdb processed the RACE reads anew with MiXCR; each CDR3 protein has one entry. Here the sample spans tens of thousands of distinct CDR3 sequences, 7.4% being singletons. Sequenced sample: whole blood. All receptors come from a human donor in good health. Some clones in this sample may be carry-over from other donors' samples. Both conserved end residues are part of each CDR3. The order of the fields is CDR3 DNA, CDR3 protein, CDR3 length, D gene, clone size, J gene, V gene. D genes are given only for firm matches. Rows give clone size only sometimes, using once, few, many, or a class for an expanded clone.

TGTGCCAGCAGTGATAAGCCAGGGGGCACAGATACGCAGTATTTT	CASSDKPGGTDTQYF	15	-	medium-sized	TRBJ2-3	TRBV6-4
TGTGCCAGCAGCTTATTTTTCCGGGCTAGCGGGAAGAGAACAGATACGCAGTATTTT	CASSLFFRASGKRTDTQYF	19	TRBD2	many	TRBJ2-3	TRBV7-8
TGTGCCAGCGGAAGCGGGGGCAATCAGCCCCAGCATTTT	CASGSGGNQPQHF	13	-	-	TRBJ1-5	TRBV6-5
TGTGCCAGTCTGCCCCGGGGGCTAACGAACACTGAAGCTTTCTTT	CASLPRGLTNTEAFF	15	-	many	TRBJ1-1	TRBV12-3/TRBV12-4
TGTGCCAGCAGTCCACTAGCGGGGGCGAACACCGGGGAGCTGTTTTTT	CASSPLAGANTGELFF	16	TRBD2	many	TRBJ2-2	TRBV6-2/TRBV6-3
TGTGCCAGCAGCCCGATCGAGACCAAAAGCTCCTACGAGCAGTACTTC	CASSPIETKSSYEQYF	16	-	few	TRBJ2-7	TRBV7-8
TGCAGTGCTATAGAGGAAGGAGAAACGACCAATTCACCCCTCCACTTT	CSAIEEGETTNSPLHF	16	-	-	TRBJ1-6	TRBV20-1
TGCAGCGGATCGCGGGGGGTTGGGACCGGGGAGCTGTTTTTT	CSGSRGVGTGELFF	14	TRBD2	many	TRBJ2-2	TRBV29-1
TGTGCCAGCAGCCCCACCGGGACTAGCGCAAGAAACATTCAGTACTTC	CASSPTGTSARNIQYF	16	TRBD2	many	TRBJ2-4	TRBV6-6
TGCAGTGCTAGTCCCGGGACTGCCTCCTTGAAGCAGTACTTC	CSASPGTASLKQYF	14	-	medium-sized	TRBJ2-7	TRBV20-1
TGTGCCAGCAGTTATGGAGCAGGGGGCAGGTGGGACTATGGCTACACCTTC	CASSYGAGGRWDYGYTF	17	TRBD1	few	TRBJ1-2	TRBV6-5
TGTGCCAGCAGTGAAGGGGGTCAGAGCACAGATACGCAGTATTTT	CASSEGGQSTDTQYF	15	-	many	TRBJ2-3	TRBV2
TGTGCCAGCAGTTCCGGACAGGGCAGGTCTGGGGCCAACGTCCTGACTTTC	CASSSGQGRSGANVLTF	17	TRBD1	-	TRBJ2-6	TRBV28
TGTGCCAGCAGTTTCAGGCAGGGAGGAGAGACCCAGTACTTC	CASSFRQGGETQYF	14	-	-	TRBJ2-5	TRBV12-3/TRBV12-4
TGTGCCAGCAGTTTATCCACTGGGGCTAAAGCTTTCTTT	CASSLSTGAKAFF	13	-	-	TRBJ1-1	TRBV27
TGTGCCATCAGTGAGACCGGGACAGGGGAATTCCAGCCCCAGCATTTT	CAISETGTGEFQPQHF	16	TRBD1	-	TRBJ1-5	TRBV10-3